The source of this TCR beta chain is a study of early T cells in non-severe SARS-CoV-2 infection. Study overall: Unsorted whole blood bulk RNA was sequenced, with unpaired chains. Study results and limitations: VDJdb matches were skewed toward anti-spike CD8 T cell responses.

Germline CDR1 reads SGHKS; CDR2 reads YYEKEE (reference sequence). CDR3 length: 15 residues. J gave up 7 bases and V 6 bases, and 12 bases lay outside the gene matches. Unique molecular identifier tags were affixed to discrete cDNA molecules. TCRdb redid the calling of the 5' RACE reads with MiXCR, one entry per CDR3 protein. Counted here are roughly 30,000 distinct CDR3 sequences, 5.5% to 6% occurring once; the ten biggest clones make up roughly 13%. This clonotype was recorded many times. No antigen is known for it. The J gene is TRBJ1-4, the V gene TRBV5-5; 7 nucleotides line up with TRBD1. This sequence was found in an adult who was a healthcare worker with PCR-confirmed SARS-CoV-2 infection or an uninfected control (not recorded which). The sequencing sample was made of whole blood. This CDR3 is CASTPSTGRTEKLFF. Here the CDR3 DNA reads TGTGCCAGCACCCCATCGACAGGGAGAACTGAAAAACTGTTTTTT.